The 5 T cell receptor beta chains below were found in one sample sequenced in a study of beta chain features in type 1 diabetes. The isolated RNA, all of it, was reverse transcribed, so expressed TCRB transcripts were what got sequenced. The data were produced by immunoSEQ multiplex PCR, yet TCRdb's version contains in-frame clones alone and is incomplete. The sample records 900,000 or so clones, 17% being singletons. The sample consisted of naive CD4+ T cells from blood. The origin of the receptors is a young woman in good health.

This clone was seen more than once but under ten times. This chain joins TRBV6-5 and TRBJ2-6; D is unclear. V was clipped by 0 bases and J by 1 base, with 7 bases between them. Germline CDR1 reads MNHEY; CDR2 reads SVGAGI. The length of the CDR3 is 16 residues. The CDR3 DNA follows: TGTGCCAGCAGTTACTCGACGGGTTCTGGGGCCAACGTCCTGACTTTC. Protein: CASSYSTGSGANVLTF.

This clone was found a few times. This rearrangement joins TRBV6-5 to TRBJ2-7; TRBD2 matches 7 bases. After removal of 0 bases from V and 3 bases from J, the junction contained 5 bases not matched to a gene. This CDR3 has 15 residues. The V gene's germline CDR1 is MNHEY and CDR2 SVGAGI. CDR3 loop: CASSYSLAGVYEQYF. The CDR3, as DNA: TGTGCCAGCAGTTACTCGCTTGCGGGGGTCTACGAGCAGTACTTC.

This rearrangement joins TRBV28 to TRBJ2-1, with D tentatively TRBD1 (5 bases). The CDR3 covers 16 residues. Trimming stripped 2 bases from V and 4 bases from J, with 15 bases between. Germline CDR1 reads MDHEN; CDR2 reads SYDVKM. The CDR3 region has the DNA TGTGCCAGCAGTTTAAGGGGCAGCGCCAATTACAATGAGCAGTTCTTC. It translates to CASSLRGSANYNEQFF.

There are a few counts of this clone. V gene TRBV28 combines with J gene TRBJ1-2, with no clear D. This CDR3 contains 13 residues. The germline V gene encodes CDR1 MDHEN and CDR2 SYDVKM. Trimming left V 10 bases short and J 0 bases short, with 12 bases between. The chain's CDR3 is CATSDTANYGYTF. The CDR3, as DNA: TGTGCCACATCAGACACAGCTAACTATGGCTACACCTTC.

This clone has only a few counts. For the CDR3, the DNA is TGCGCCAGCAGCTTGGGACTAGCGCTTAAGACGGATGAGCAGTTCTTC. The encoded protein is CASSLGLALKTDEQFF. The chain carries TRBV5-1 and TRBJ2-1, with 8 bases matching TRBD2. The CDR3 consists of 16 residues. Germline loops: CDR1 SGHRS, CDR2 YFSETQ. Losses at the gene ends were 0 bases for V and 8 bases for J; bases not matched to a gene: 10.